This T cell receptor beta chain comes out of a study of beta chain features in type 1 diabetes. The entirety of the isolated RNA underwent reverse transcription, so expressed TCRB transcripts were sequenced. Generated by immunoSEQ multiplex PCR, the TCRdb table keeps only in-frame clones and is missing some. The sample yields 350,000 to 450,000 clones, less than 15% seen once. Overall study results and limits: PCR might favor shorter templates, but any such skew would affect patients and controls equally.

Notes on this clone: The target antigen is unknown.

Deletions cut 0 bases from V and 0 bases from J, with 14 bases between. The V gene's germline CDR1 is KGHSH and CDR2 LQKENI. The CDR3 is 17 amino acids. This chain joins TRBV18 and TRBJ1-1; no reliable D call. The sequenced material came from naive CD4+ T cells from blood. The TCR sequence derives from a woman aged 18-35 years in good health. CDR3 amino acids: CASSPPRDNPMNTEAFF. In DNA form, the CDR3 reads TGTGCCAGCTCACCACCTCGGGATAACCCGATGAACACTGAAGCTTTCTTT. The entire variable domain, with the rest obtained from reference TRBV18 and TRBJ1-1, is as follows: NAGVMQNPRHLVRRRGQEARLRCSPMKGHSHVYWYRQLPEEGLKFMVYLQKENIIDESGMPKERFSAEFPKEGPSILRIQQVVRGDSAAYFCASSPPRDNPMNTEAFFGQGTRLTVV.